These 32 T cell receptor beta chains share one sample of origin, sequenced in a study of regulatory T cells in long-lasting Graves disease. Construction of the TCR beta libraries employed iRepertoire HTBI primers in conjunction with Arm-PCR of CDR3 regions. Each CDR3 protein is one row after TCRdb ran MiXCR on the multiplex PCR reads. The data hold about 460,000 distinct CDR3 sequences, with roughly 15% observed a single time. The time point denotes: newly diagnosed GD, antithyroid drugs for less than 3 months. Scientists built the TCR library using RNA that was extracted from PBMCs. The sample also formed part of further work on T cells in Graves' hyperthyroidism and ophthalmopathy.

Here the sequenced sample was peripheral blood mononuclear cells (PBMCs), taken at new diagnosis, from a patient treated with antithyroid drugs. These receptors all stem from a woman in her forties or fifties with Graves disease.

This clonotype was observed many times. The rearrangement uses TRBV29-1 and TRBJ2-7; D perhaps matches TRBD1 (6 bases). V lost 3 bases to trimming and J lost 2 bases, with 14 bases between them. Germline CDR1 and CDR2: SQVTM and ANQGSEA. The CDR3 has 14 amino acids. CDR3: CSVESQGSPYEQYF. The CDR3 region has the DNA TGCAGCGTTGAGAGTCAGGGGTCCCCCTACGAGCAGTACTTC.

The chain recombines TRBV24-1 with TRBJ2-3, with 7 bases that match TRBD1. This CDR3 is built from 17 residues. Germline V gene lookup returns CDR1 KGHDR and CDR2 SFDVKD. J gave up 4 bases and V 3 bases, and 12 bases lay outside the gene matches. The CDR3 sequence: CATSDPKERGLPDTQYF. The CDR3 DNA sequence: TGTGCCACCAGTGATCCGAAGGAAAGGGGGCTCCCAGATACGCAGTATTTT.

This clonotype has more than one count but fewer than ten. The J gene is TRBJ2-7, the V gene TRBV6-9, with 7 bases fitting TRBD2. V trimming: 3 bases; J trimming: 7 bases; junction bases outside the gene matches: 6. CDR1 and CDR2 (germline): MNHGY, SVAAGI. The CDR3 sequence is 13 residues long. In nucleotides, the CDR3 is TGTGCCAGCAGTTACAGCGAGCGGGGAGAGCAGTACTTC. Translated, it gives CASSYSERGEQYF.

In its sample, this clonotype was seen many times. The chain has TRBV28 and TRBJ2-3, with D hard to call. V dropped 4 bases and J dropped 2 bases, with 22 bases sitting between them. The CDR3 is 18 amino acids. Germline CDR1 MDHEN, CDR2 SYDVKM. The CDR3 DNA reads TGTGCCAGCAGTTCCGTAGAACTGGACCTCACTTACACAGATACGCAGTATTTT. This gives the protein CASSSVELDLTYTDTQYF.

This clonotype was counted many times. The chain uses TRBV5-1 and TRBJ2-7; TRBD1 matches at 9 bases. V gave up 3 bases and J gave up 3 bases; unmatched junction bases: 4. Germline V lookup: CDR1 SGHRS, CDR2 YFSETQ. This CDR3 is built from 14 residues. The CDR3 DNA follows: TGCGCCAGCAGCTCGGGACAGGGTTTCTACGAGCAGTACTTC. It specifies CASSSGQGFYEQYF.

This chain joins TRBV9 and TRBJ2-1; D assignment may be TRBD1 or TRBD2 (7 bases each). The CDR3 covers 22 residues. V was trimmed by 4 bases and J by 4 bases, leaving 36 bases between them. The germline V gene encodes CDR1 SGDLS and CDR2 YYNGEE. CDR3 nucleotides: TGTGCCAGCAGCCTAAGTAGGACAGGACTAGGGCGTCCCGAATCGGTTTACAATGAGCAGTTCTTC. Its protein product is CASSLSRTGLGRPESVYNEQFF.

This clonotype was seen a few times. The chain links TRBV18 to TRBJ2-4, with 8 bases identical to TRBD1. CDR3 size: 16 residues. J lost 3 bases, V lost 6 bases, and 10 bases had no gene match. The germline V gene has CDR1 KGHSH and CDR2 LQKENI. The CDR3 nucleotides are TGTGCCAGCTCCCCTCAGGGGGCGCTGGACAAAAACATTCAGTACTTC. Residues: CASSPQGALDKNIQYF.

V and J are TRBV30 and TRBJ1-1, with a possible D match to TRBD1 (6 bases). This CDR3 spans 15 amino acids. The germline CDR1 and CDR2 sequences are GTSNPN and SVGIG (reference sequence). Trimming shortened V by 0 bases and J by 4 bases, and 15 bases separated the two germline ends. Here the CDR3 DNA reads TGTGCCTGGAGTGTAGAAGGCATAGGGGGCACTGAAGCTTTCTTT. This translates into CAWSVEGIGGTEAFF.

This clonotype has just a few counts. This may come from a read error, since a much larger clone is one base off. The chain employs TRBV2 and TRBJ2-3; D ambiguous. The J call may be wrong; the DNA end is better matched by TRBJ1-1. This CDR3 region has 11 residues. Germline CDR1 reads SNHLY; CDR2 reads FYNNEI. The CDR3 DNA reads as TGTGCCAGAATTGAGGCAACCCCGGCTTTCTTT. It codes for CARIEATPAFF.

A word on this clonotype: A much larger clone differs by one base, so this may be a read error. The chain couples TRBV5-1 to TRBJ1-4; possibly TRBD1 for D (5 bases). The CDR3 totals 14 residues. Germline CDR1 and CDR2: SGHRS and YFSETQ. CDR3 residues: CGSSFDSFNEKLFF. CDR3 nucleotides: TGCGGCAGCAGCTTTGACAGCTTTAATGAAAAACTGTTTTTT.

This clonotype turned up a few times. CDR3 nucleotide sequence: TGCAGCGTTGACGAAACAGGGCAGGTTTTTGACTATGGCTACACCTTC. Encoded protein: CSVDETGQVFDYGYTF. The chain carries TRBV29-1 and TRBJ1-2; perhaps TRBD1 as D (6 bases). V lost 3 bases and J 3 bases, leaving 20 bases between the germline ends. Germline V gene lookup returns CDR1 SQVTM and CDR2 ANQGSEA. The CDR3 spans 16 residues.

This clonotype was observed many times. The genes are TRBV27 and TRBJ2-1; 9 bases align to TRBD2. Trimming at V came to 8 bases and at J to 4 bases, leaving 12 bases not matched to a gene. The germline V gene has CDR1 MNHEY and CDR2 SMNVEV (reference sequence). The CDR3 runs to 16 residues. The CDR3 protein is CASSPQPGLAYNEQFF. DNA of the CDR3: TGTGCCAGCTCCCCCCAACCGGGACTAGCATACAATGAGCAGTTCTTC.

This clonotype has ten or more counts. This sequence joins TRBV6-9 and TRBJ2-1; TRBD2 is a possible D gene (6 bases). V was trimmed by 3 bases and J by 7 bases, leaving 19 bases between them. The V gene's germline CDR1 is MNHGY and CDR2 SVAAGI. This CDR3 region has 16 residues. The CDR3 loop reads CASSYTPGSRGNEQFF. The CDR3 region has the DNA TGTGCCAGCAGTTACACCCCCGGGAGCCGAGGAAATGAGCAGTTCTTC.

This clonotype was recorded many times. This chain uses TRBV6-1 with TRBJ2-2; 9 bases match TRBD1. The germline CDR1 and CDR2 sequences are MNHNS and SASEGT. The CDR3 loop spans 15 amino acids. J lost 5 bases, V lost 6 bases, and 7 bases had no gene match. CDR3 residues: CASSELGQGTGELFF. The CDR3 bases are TGTGCCAGCAGCGAACTAGGACAGGGGACCGGGGAGCTGTTTTTT.

This chain connects TRBV3-1 to TRBJ2-2, with a possible D match to TRBD2 (7 bases). The CDR3 totals 15 residues. Germline loops: CDR1 LGHDT, CDR2 YNNKEL (reference sequence). Trimming took off 6 bases at V and 1 base at J, with 12 bases between the two ends. The CDR3 is CASRGGGENTGELFF. The CDR3 DNA follows: TGTGCCAGCAGAGGGGGGGGTGAGAACACCGGGGAGCTGTTTTTT.

This clonotype appeared a few times. The genes are TRBV9 and TRBJ2-1, with D possibly being TRBD2 (6 bases). V was shortened by 4 bases and J by 7 bases, with 24 bases between the two germline ends. The CDR3 is 17 amino acids. Germline V gene sequence: CDR1 SGDLS, CDR2 YYNGEE. Here the CDR3 reads CASSPQTFGRSGNEQFF. DNA for the CDR3: TGTGCCAGCAGCCCCCAGACGTTCGGGAGAAGTGGGAATGAGCAGTTCTTC. Combining the CDR3 with reference TRBV9 and TRBJ2-1 gives the whole variable domain DSGVTQTPKHLITATGQRVTLRCSPRSGDLSVYWYQQSLDQGLQFLIQYYNGEERAKGNILERFSAQQFPDLHSELNLSSLELGDSALYFCASSPQTFGRSGNEQFFGPGTRLTVL.

The rearrangement joins TRBV6-1 to TRBJ1-5; D is possibly TRBD1 (6 bases). Germline V gene lookup returns CDR1 MNHNS and CDR2 SASEGT. V dropped 8 bases and J dropped 9 bases, with 17 bases sitting between them. CDR3 length equals 13 residues. The CDR3 is CASGQDSPGPQHF. The CDR3 DNA sequence: TGTGCCAGCGGCCAGGACAGCCCTGGGCCCCAGCATTTT.

CDR3 sequence (DNA): TGTGCCAGCAGTTATGATGGGGGGGGATACAATGAGCAGTTCTTC. Amino acid sequence: CASSYDGGGYNEQFF. The V call is TRBV6-5, the J call TRBJ2-1; 7 bases map to TRBD2. The V gene's germline CDR1 is MNHEY and CDR2 SVGAGI. The CDR3 sequence is 15 residues long. V was pared by 3 bases and J by 4 bases, with 6 bases of the junction left unmatched.

The chain combines TRBV6-5 with TRBJ2-2, with TRBD1 as a possible D gene (5 bases). Trimming took 0 bases from V and 0 from J, leaving 11 bases between them. This CDR3 region has 17 residues. Germline loops: CDR1 MNHEY, CDR2 SVGAGI. For the CDR3, the DNA is TGTGCCAGCAGTTACTCCGTGCCAGGGTCGAACACCGGGGAGCTGTTTTTT. Translation: CASSYSVPGSNTGELFF.

The chain carries TRBV28 and TRBJ2-3; TRBD2 agrees at 8 bases. The length of the CDR3 is 15 residues. The junction had 4 bases not matched to a gene; V was cut back by 4 bases and J by 1 base. The germline V gene encodes CDR1 MDHEN and CDR2 SYDVKM. The DNA of the CDR3 is TGTGCCAGCAGTTCCTTGACTAGCGGCACAGATACGCAGTATTTT. The encoded protein is CASSSLTSGTDTQYF.

This clonotype was seen many times. This sequence joins TRBV28 and TRBJ2-7; D may correspond to TRBD1 or TRBD2 (5 bases each). The CDR3 loop spans 13 amino acids. CDR1 and CDR2 (germline): MDHEN, SYDVKM. Trimming took 9 bases from V and 0 from J, leaving 12 bases between them. Written as DNA, the CDR3 is TGTGCCAGTCGAGGGGCGAGCTCCTACGAGCAGTACTTC. Translated, it gives CASRGASSYEQYF.

This clonotype was counted many times. The V call is TRBV11-2, the J call TRBJ2-3; TRBD1 is a possible D gene (6 bases). The CDR3 has 16 residues. Germline V CDR1 and CDR2: SGHAT, FQNNGV. V was trimmed by 1 base and J by 3 bases, leaving 14 bases between them. The CDR3 DNA reads TGTGCCAGCAGCTTAGGAGTCGCACAGGGAACAGATACGCAGTATTTT. The encoded protein is CASSLGVAQGTDTQYF.

DNA of the CDR3: TGTGCCAGCAGCCTAGACCTAGGGGGTCAGGGCGATACGCAGTATTTT. Translation: CASSLDLGGQGDTQYF. The chain links TRBV12-3 or TRBV12-4 to TRBJ2-3, with D possibly matching TRBD1 (6 bases). Trimming shortened V by 6 bases and J by 6 bases, and 22 bases separated the two germline ends. The CDR3 is 16 amino acids.

This clonotype appeared many times. The V call is TRBV5-1, the J call TRBJ2-3; D remains unclear. With 0 bases removed from V and 4 bases from J, the gap between germline ends came to 9 bases. The CDR3 runs 14 residues. Germline values: CDR1 SGHRS, CDR2 YFSETQ. Here the CDR3 DNA reads TGCGCCAGCAGCTTGGATGGTCCCGCAGATACGCAGTATTTT. It encodes CASSLDGPADTQYF.

This clonotype was found many times. The chain has TRBV6-1 and TRBJ1-5, with 8 nucleotides matching TRBD1. Losses at the gene ends were 7 bases for V and 5 bases for J; bases not matched to a gene: 10. This CDR3 spans 15 amino acids. Germline CDR1 MNHNS, CDR2 SASEGT. In DNA, the CDR3 is TGTGCCAGCACCCGGGGGACAGGCTCCCATCAGCCCCAGCATTTT. It codes for CASTRGTGSHQPQHF.

V gene TRBV30 combines with J gene TRBJ2-7; TRBD2 matches 10 bases. The CDR3 runs to 15 residues. Germline CDR1 and CDR2: GTSNPN and SVGIG (reference sequence). With V trimmed by 1 base and J by 3 bases, 6 bases remained unmatched. In DNA, the CDR3 is TGTGCCTGGAGTGGGAGCGGGAGGGGGCACTACGAGCAGTACTTC. The encoded protein is CAWSGSGRGHYEQYF.

The rearrangement joins TRBV10-3 to TRBJ2-3; TRBD2 matches 8 bases. Germline V CDR1 and CDR2: ENHRY, SYGVKD. The ends lost 4 bases at V and 2 bases at J; junction bases unmatched: 11. This CDR3 spans 17 amino acids. The CDR3 DNA reads as TGTGCCATCAGTGCAACTAGCGGCTTGTCTCTCACAGATACGCAGTATTTT. Amino acids: CAISATSGLSLTDTQYF.

There are many counts of this clonotype. The rearrangement uses TRBV12-3 or TRBV12-4 and TRBJ2-2; D gene unclear. The CDR3 extends over 11 amino acids. V lost 3 bases and J 6 bases, leaving 2 bases between the germline ends. The CDR3 region is CASSFAGELFF. The CDR3 nucleotides read TGTGCCAGCAGTTTTGCCGGGGAGCTGTTTTTT.

This clonotype came up a few times. The rearrangement uses TRBV7-2 and TRBJ2-5; either TRBD1 or TRBD2 may supply D (6 bases each). Deletions cut 1 base from V and 11 bases from J, with 26 bases between. Germline assignment: CDR1 SGHTA and CDR2 FQGNSA. The CDR3 length is 17 residues. The CDR3 reads CASSLGESALGGLNQYF. The DNA of the CDR3 is TGTGCCAGCAGCTTAGGAGAGTCAGCCTTAGGGGGACTGAATCAGTACTTC.

This clonotype occurred a few times. V and J are TRBV28 and TRBJ2-1; tentative D call: TRBD1 (5 bases). Deletions cut 2 bases from V and 8 bases from J, with 16 bases between. The germline CDR1 and CDR2 sequences are MDHEN and SYDVKM. The CDR3 runs 15 residues. This chain's CDR3 is CASSLAGRPFDEQFF. The CDR3 bases are TGTGCCAGCAGTTTAGCAGGGCGACCGTTTGATGAGCAGTTCTTC.

In this sample, this clonotype turned up many times. The CDR3: CASSSPGQVALGYEQYF. The CDR3 DNA sequence: TGTGCCAGCAGTTCCCCGGGACAGGTAGCCCTGGGCTACGAGCAGTACTTC. V and J are TRBV28 and TRBJ2-7; 8 bases fit TRBD1. This CDR3 is built from 17 residues. The V gene's germline CDR1 is MDHEN and CDR2 SYDVKM. The J segment lost 3 bases and the V segment lost 4 bases, leaving 14 bases of the junction unmatched.

This clonotype was seen more than once but under ten times. The chain combines TRBV10-1 with TRBJ2-1, with 11 bases matching TRBD2. The CDR3 contains 16 residues. The ends lost 3 bases at V and 0 bases at J; junction bases unmatched: 1. The germline CDR1 and CDR2 sequences are WNHNN and SYGVQD (reference sequence). The CDR3 sequence is CASSELAGVSYNEQFF. DNA of the CDR3: TGCGCCAGCAGTGAACTAGCGGGGGTCTCCTACAATGAGCAGTTCTTC.